Detailed here is one T cell receptor beta chain. The data were obtained in a study of circulating tumor DNA in untreated peripheral T-cell lymphoma. Trimming pared 6 bases from V and 8 bases from J, leaving 14 bases between. The CDR3 runs to 13 residues. The germline CDR1 and CDR2 sequences are LGHNT and FRNRAP. Generated by immunoSEQ multiplex PCR, the TCRdb table keeps only in-frame clones and is missing some. The sample lists 6,200 or so clones; about 66% were seen once. The tumor tissue sample was taken at baseline before any treatment. The origin of this receptor is a human donor with peripheral T-cell lymphoma. The genes are TRBV12-5 and TRBJ2-1; D may match TRBD1 or TRBD2 (5 bases each). Sequencing was carried out using tumor tissue. In DNA, the CDR3 is TGTGCTAGTGGGGAGAGGGGTGGAGATGAGCAGTTCTTC. As protein: CASGERGGDEQFF.